This T cell receptor beta chain stems from a study of blood T cell repertoires in COVID-19. The wider study: Acute and convalescent COVID-19 specimens originated in the United States, Italy and Spain. PBMCs, B-cell-depleted T cells, or T cells provided the cDNA or gDNA that made up the material.

Clones were sequenced by immunoSEQ multiplex PCR, and TCRdb holds only the in-frame ones, with some missing. The data show about 240,000 clones, about 90% seen once. Participant age was roughly 18 to 100 years, and participants resided in fewer than 30 US areas. Self-reported history from a screening survey and questionnaire set each donor's cohort. CDR3 length: 15 residues. J was trimmed by 8 bases and V by 0 bases; bases with no gene match: 7. Germline V gene data show CDR1 as SGHKS and CDR2 as YYEKEE (reference sequence). This TCR derives from a woman between 40 and 55 years old with acute COVID-19. The chain has TRBV5-5 and TRBJ1-1; 10 bases map to TRBD1. Sequencing input: PBMCs or T cells enriched from blood (not recorded which). The CDR3 bases are TGTGCCAGCAGCTTGGCTTGGACAGGGGGTGGGGAAGCTTTCTTT. It translates to CASSLAWTGGGEAFF.